This section outlines one TCR beta chain sequence together with its context. Deletions cut 5 bases from V and 3 bases from J, with 11 bases between. The CDR3 contains 14 residues. Germline CDR1 reads LNHDA; CDR2 reads SQIVND (reference sequence). Repertoires were generated with immunoSEQ multiplex PCR, while TCRdb's copy carries only in-frame clones and drops some. The table records more than 70,000 clones, less than 95% of them present only once. The entry originates in a study of T cell changes during pregnancy in multiple sclerosis. The sequences come from peripheral blood, collected before pregnancy. The V gene is TRBV19, the J gene TRBJ2-1; D remains ambiguous. The TCR originated in a female donor with multiple sclerosis, enrolled in a pregnancy study. CDR3 nucleotide sequence: TGTGCCAGTAGTTTTACGGGTTTCTACAATGAGCAGTTCTTC. It codes for CASSFTGFYNEQFF.